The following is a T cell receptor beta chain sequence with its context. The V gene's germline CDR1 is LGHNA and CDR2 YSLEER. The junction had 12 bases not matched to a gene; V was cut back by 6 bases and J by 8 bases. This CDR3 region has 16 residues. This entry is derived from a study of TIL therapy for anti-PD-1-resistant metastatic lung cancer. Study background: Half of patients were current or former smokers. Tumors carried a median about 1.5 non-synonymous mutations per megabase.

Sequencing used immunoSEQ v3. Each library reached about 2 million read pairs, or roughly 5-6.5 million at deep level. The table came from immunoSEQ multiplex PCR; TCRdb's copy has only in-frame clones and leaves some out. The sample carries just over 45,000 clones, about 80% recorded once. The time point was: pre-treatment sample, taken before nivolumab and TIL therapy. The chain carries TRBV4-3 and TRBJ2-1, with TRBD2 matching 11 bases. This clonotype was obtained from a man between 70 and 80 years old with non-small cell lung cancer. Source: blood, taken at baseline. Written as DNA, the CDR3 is TGCGCCAGCAGGAGATTAGCGGGAGGGTCGCCGGATGAGCAGTTCTTC. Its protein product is CASRRLAGGSPDEQFF.